Below are 22 T cell receptor beta chains sequenced from a single sample in a study of cytotoxic CD8 clonotypes in ibrutinib-treated CLL. Some clones are missing from TCRdb's copy, which holds only in-frame ones; the method was immunoSEQ multiplex PCR. The data contain some 92,000 clones, 70% to 80% of them singletons. The specimen comprised PBMCs, sampled after 24 months of ibrutinib treatment. The receptors come from a human donor with chronic lymphocytic leukemia.

The chain has TRBV2 and TRBJ1-5; weak D call: TRBD1 (5 bases). Trimming pared 3 bases from V and 1 base from J, leaving 10 bases between. The germline V gene has CDR1 SNHLY and CDR2 FYNNEI. This CDR3 has 15 amino acids. Here the CDR3 DNA reads TGTGCCAGCAGTGACCAGGGTCGGAGCAATCAGCCCCAGCATTTT. Residues: CASSDQGRSNQPQHF.

The CDR3 protein is CASSRPGLERETQYF. CDR3 in DNA: TGTGCCAGCAGCCGCCCGGGTTTGGAACGGGAGACCCAGTACTTC. The V call is TRBV14, the J call TRBJ2-5; no clear D gene. V shed 4 bases and J shed 5 bases, with 17 bases lying between them. The CDR3 sequence is 15 residues long. CDR1 and CDR2 (germline): SGHDN, FVKESK.

V is TRBV6-5 and J is TRBJ1-1; TRBD1 matches 8 bases. The CDR3 consists of 14 residues. Trimming at V came to 6 bases and at J to 1 base, leaving 4 bases not matched to a gene. CDR1 and CDR2 from the germline V gene are MNHEY and SVGAGI. CDR3: CASSRGQANTEAFF. The CDR3 region has the DNA TGTGCCAGCAGCCGGGGACAGGCGAACACTGAAGCTTTCTTT.

V usage is TRBV14 and J usage is TRBJ1-1; D remains unclear. The germline V gene has CDR1 SGHDN and CDR2 FVKESK. V shed 4 bases and J shed 2 bases, with 11 bases lying between them. This CDR3 region has 14 residues. CDR3 residues: CASSPRTANTEAFF. The CDR3 coding sequence is TGTGCCAGCAGCCCCCGGACCGCAAACACTGAAGCTTTCTTT.

The chain carries TRBV6-6 and TRBJ2-7; 9 nucleotides line up with TRBD1. Germline V gene sequence: CDR1 MNHNY, CDR2 SVGAGI (reference sequence). The V segment lost 7 bases and the J segment 0 bases; nucleotides outside the gene matches: 4. CDR3 length: 14 residues. CDR3 DNA: TGTGCCAGCAAACCGACAGGGGGCTCCTACGAGCAGTACTTC. Its translation is CASKPTGGSYEQYF.

This chain links TRBV11-2 with TRBJ2-5, with 9 bases that match TRBD2. This CDR3 has 18 amino acids. The germline CDR1 and CDR2 sequences are SGHAT and FQNNGV. With 3 bases clipped from V and 4 bases from J, the junction kept 15 bases outside the gene matches. The DNA for the CDR3 is TGTGCCAGCAGCTTGGGGCTAGGGACGGGAGCGGGGGGAGAGACCCAGTACTTC. Its protein is CASSLGLGTGAGGETQYF.

The V gene is TRBV5-1, the J gene TRBJ2-4, with 7 nucleotides matching TRBD1. CDR1 and CDR2 (germline): SGHRS, YFSETQ. CDR3 length equals 16 residues. The V gene end was trimmed by 4 bases and the J gene end by 3 bases; junction bases not matched to a gene: 10. The CDR3 coding sequence is TGCGCCAGCAGCACCGGACAGGAAGAGCTCAAAAACATTCAGTACTTC. Amino acid sequence: CASSTGQEELKNIQYF.

The CDR3 sequence: CASSVEFPTDTQYF. For the CDR3, the DNA is TGTGCCAGCAGCGTAGAGTTTCCCACAGATACGCAGTATTTT. The genes are TRBV9 and TRBJ2-3; D not certain. The germline V gene has CDR1 SGDLS and CDR2 YYNGEE. The CDR3 spans 14 residues. The V end was cut by 0 bases, the J end by 2 bases, with 7 bases between.

This chain joins TRBV2 and TRBJ1-5, with 9 bases lining up with TRBD1. The CDR3 consists of 17 residues. The J segment lost 2 bases and the V segment lost 4 bases, leaving 9 bases of the junction unmatched. The germline CDR1 and CDR2 sequences are SNHLY and FYNNEI. The CDR3 is CASSAEQGAAGNQPQHF. CDR3 nucleotide sequence: TGTGCCAGCAGTGCAGAACAGGGGGCGGCGGGCAATCAGCCCCAGCATTTT. The variable domain in full, with the rest retrieved from reference TRBV2 and TRBJ1-5, is EPEVTQTPSHQVTQMGQEVILRCVPISNHLYFYWYRQILGQKVEFLVSFYNNEISEKSEIFDDQFSVERPDGSNFTLKIRSTKLEDSAMYFCASSAEQGAAGNQPQHFGDGTRLSIL.

This rearrangement joins TRBV7-2 to TRBJ1-2, with no clear D. Germline assignment: CDR1 SGHTA and CDR2 FQGNSA. The CDR3 spans 14 residues. Trimming took off 3 bases at V and 4 bases at J, with 12 bases between the two ends. CDR3 region: CASSFLQAGYGYTF. The DNA of the CDR3 is TGTGCCAGCAGCTTCCTTCAGGCGGGCTATGGCTACACCTTC.

The chain recombines TRBV5-1 with TRBJ1-3, with D uncertain. The CDR3 runs 12 residues. Germline V lookup: CDR1 SGHRS, CDR2 YFSETQ. Trimming left V 4 bases short and J 4 bases short, with 6 bases between. The CDR3 reads CASSPEGNTIYF. DNA for the CDR3: TGCGCCAGCAGCCCGGAGGGAAACACCATATATTTT.

The chain uses TRBV14 and TRBJ2-1; 10 bases align to TRBD1. Germline CDR1 and CDR2: SGHDN and FVKESK. The CDR3 has 16 amino acids. Trimming cost V 0 bases and J 5 bases; bases outside gene matches: 4. This chain's CDR3 is CASSQELGTGDNEQFF. The CDR3 DNA reads as TGTGCCAGCAGCCAAGAGCTGGGGACAGGGGACAATGAGCAGTTCTTC.

The J gene is TRBJ2-7, the V gene TRBV2, with a weak D call TRBD2 (5 bases). Between the trimmed V and J ends, which lost 3 bases and 4 bases, there was a span of 10 bases. The CDR3 covers 13 residues. Germline values: CDR1 SNHLY, CDR2 FYNNEI. The CDR3 DNA follows: TGTGCCAGCAGTGATCCTCGGGAATACGAGCAGTACTTC. Protein product: CASSDPREYEQYF.

A remark on this clone: The junction differs from germline at one of its ends, possibly a read error. This CDR3 reads CASNLPVDTEAFF. In nucleotides, the CDR3 is TGTGCCAGCAACTTACCGGTGGACACTGAAGCTTTCTTT. The rearrangement links TRBV7-9 to TRBJ1-1; no clear D gene. The germline CDR1 and CDR2 sequences are SEHNR and FQNEAQ (reference sequence). The CDR3 sequence is 13 residues long.

The rearrangement uses TRBV30 and TRBJ1-5, with TRBD1 as a possible D gene (6 bases). CDR3 length: 18 amino acids. Trimming stripped 3 bases from V and 3 bases from J, with 24 bases between. Germline V gives CDR1 GTSNPN, CDR2 SVGIG (reference sequence). This CDR3 is CAWSRRDISTPYNQPQHF. The CDR3 DNA is TGTGCCTGGAGCCGACGGGACATCTCGACCCCTTACAATCAGCCCCAGCATTTT.

In its sample, this clone was seen once. The chain links TRBV23-1 to TRBJ1-1; 9 bases match TRBD1. TRBV23-1 is labeled an ORF, and its function is uncertain. The CDR3 totals 17 residues. Trimming took 9 bases from V and 1 from J; bases not matched to a gene: 15. The CDR3 DNA follows: TGCGCCAGAATTTCCGGGACAGGGACGGTCAGGAACACTGAAGCTTTCTTT. Protein sequence: CARISGTGTVRNTEAFF.

The chain recombines TRBV7-6 with TRBJ2-1, with TRBD2 matching 9 bases. Losses at the gene ends were 5 bases for V and 5 bases for J; bases not matched to a gene: 13. CDR1 SGHVS and CDR2 FNYEAQ come from the germline V gene. The CDR3 covers 17 residues. The CDR3 is CASSLRVAGALNNEQFF. The CDR3 bases are TGTGCCAGCAGCCTACGGGTAGCGGGAGCTCTAAACAATGAGCAGTTCTTC.

This chain joins TRBV29-1 and TRBJ1-3; D is unresolved. This CDR3 contains 12 residues. Germline V gene lookup returns CDR1 SQVTM and CDR2 ANQGSEA. Between the trimmed V and J ends, which lost 4 bases and 1 base, there was a span of 5 bases. The CDR3 DNA reads TGCAGCGTTGCTGTGTCTGGAAACACCATATATTTT. It is translated as CSVAVSGNTIYF.

This clone was recorded a few times. The V gene is TRBV10-3, the J gene TRBJ2-7; the D call may be TRBD1 or TRBD2 (5 bases each). CDR3 length: 12 amino acids. Germline CDR1 and CDR2: ENHRY and SYGVKD. The V gene lost 9 bases and the J gene lost 0 bases, with 9 bases spanning the gap. CDR3 DNA sequence: TGTGCCATGGGGACGGACTCCTACGAGCAGTACTTC. Its protein is CAMGTDSYEQYF.

The chain uses TRBV30 and TRBJ1-4, with 11 bases identical to TRBD1. The length of the CDR3 is 14 residues. The V gene end was trimmed by 0 bases and the J gene end by 10 bases; junction bases not matched to a gene: 4. Germline CDR1 is GTSNPN and CDR2 is SVGIG (reference sequence). Here the CDR3 DNA reads TGTGCCTGGAGTGTAGGGGACAGGGGGGGAAAACTGTTTTTT. Its protein is CAWSVGDRGGKLFF.

The rearrangement joins TRBV6-5 to TRBJ1-2, with TRBD1 matching 9 bases. V dropped 6 bases and J dropped 2; count of bases not matched to a gene: 4. CDR1 is MNHEY, CDR2 SVGAGI, per germline. CDR3 length: 14 residues. This CDR3 reads CASSPGTGNYGYTF. The CDR3 nucleotides are TGTGCCAGCAGCCCGGGGACAGGGAACTATGGCTACACCTTC.

The chain employs TRBV7-9 and TRBJ1-2; 8 bases align to TRBD1. CDR1 is SEHNR and CDR2 is FQNEAQ in the germline V gene (reference sequence). Trimming removed 5 bases from V and 4 bases from J; junction bases left unmatched: 9. The CDR3 length is 15 residues. DNA of the CDR3: TGTGCCAGCAGCCTGACAGGGGTCCGCGGCTATGGCTACACCTTC. This codes for CASSLTGVRGYGYTF.